The sequence of this TCR beta chain was determined in a study of blood T cell repertoires in COVID-19. Study as a whole: Italy, Spain and the United States were the sources of the convalescent and acute COVID-19 samples. The cDNA or gDNA used as material had been derived from T cells, B-cell-depleted T cells, or PBMCs.

V lost 4 bases to trimming and J lost 11 bases, with 23 bases between them. The CDR3 spans 15 residues. The germline gives CDR1 SGHTA, CDR2 FQGNSA. Profiled with immunoSEQ multiplex PCR; TCRdb holds only in-frame clones, not every one. This sample has 350,000 to 400,000 clones, with more than 75% found just once. The study drew participants aged roughly 18 to 89 years from under 30 US areas. All recovered Cohort 3 donors got two negative PCRs, got clearance, or saw symptom resolution. What was sequenced was PBMCs or T cells enriched from blood (not recorded which). The source of this sequence is a young woman who had recovered from COVID-19. The chain employs TRBV7-2 and TRBJ1-1, with a weak D call TRBD1 (6 bases). The CDR3 bases are TGTGCCAGCAGCTCCGCCGGGCTGGGGGCGCCGGGGGCTTTCTTT. As protein: CASSSAGLGAPGAFF.